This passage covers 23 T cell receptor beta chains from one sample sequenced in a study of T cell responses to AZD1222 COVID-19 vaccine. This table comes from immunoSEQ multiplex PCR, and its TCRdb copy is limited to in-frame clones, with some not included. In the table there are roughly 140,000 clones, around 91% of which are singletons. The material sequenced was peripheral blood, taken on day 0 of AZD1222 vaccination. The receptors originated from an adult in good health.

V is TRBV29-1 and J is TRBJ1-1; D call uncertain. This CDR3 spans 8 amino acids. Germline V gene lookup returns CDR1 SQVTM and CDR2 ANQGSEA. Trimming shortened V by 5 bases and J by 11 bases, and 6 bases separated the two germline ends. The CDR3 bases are TGCAGCGTTCTTGGGGCTTTCTTT. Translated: CSVLGAFF.

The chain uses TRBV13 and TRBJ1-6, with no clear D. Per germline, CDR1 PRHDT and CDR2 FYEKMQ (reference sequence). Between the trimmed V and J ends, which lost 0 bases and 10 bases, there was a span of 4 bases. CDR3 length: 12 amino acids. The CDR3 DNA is TGTGCCAGCAGCTTAGGCCTCTCACCCCTCCACTTT. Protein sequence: CASSLGLSPLHF.

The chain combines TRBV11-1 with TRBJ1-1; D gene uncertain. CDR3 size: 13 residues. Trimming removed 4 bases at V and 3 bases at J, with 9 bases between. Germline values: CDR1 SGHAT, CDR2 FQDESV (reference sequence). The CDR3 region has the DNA TGTGCCAGCAGCTATACAGAGGACACTGAAGCTTTCTTT. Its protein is CASSYTEDTEAFF.

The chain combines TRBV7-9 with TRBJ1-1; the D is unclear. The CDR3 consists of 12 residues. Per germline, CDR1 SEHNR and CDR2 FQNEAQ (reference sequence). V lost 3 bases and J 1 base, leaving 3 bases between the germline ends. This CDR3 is CASSFSNTEAFF. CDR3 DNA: TGTGCCAGCAGCTTCTCGAACACTGAAGCTTTCTTT.

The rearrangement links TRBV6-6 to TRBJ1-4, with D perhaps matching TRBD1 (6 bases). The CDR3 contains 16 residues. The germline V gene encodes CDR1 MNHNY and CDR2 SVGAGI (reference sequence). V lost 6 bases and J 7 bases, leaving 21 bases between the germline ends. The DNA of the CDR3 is TGTGCCAGCAGCTTCCCCGGTGGGAGGGGGGGTGAAAAACTGTTTTTT. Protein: CASSFPGGRGGEKLFF.

The CDR3 region is CASSLGATVTEAFF. Here the CDR3 DNA reads TGTGCCAGCAGCTTAGGGGCGACAGTCACTGAAGCTTTCTTT. The gene calls are TRBV7-9 and TRBJ1-1; a weak D match, TRBD1 (5 bases). The length of the CDR3 is 14 residues. Trimming pared 1 base from V and 4 bases from J, leaving 10 bases between. CDR1 is SEHNR and CDR2 is FQNEAQ in the germline V gene (reference sequence).

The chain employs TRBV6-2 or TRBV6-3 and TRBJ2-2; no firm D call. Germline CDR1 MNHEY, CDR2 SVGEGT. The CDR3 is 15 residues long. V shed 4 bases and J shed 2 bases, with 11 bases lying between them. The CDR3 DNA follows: TGTGCCAGCAGTTTCGCGCGCGCTAACACCGGGGAGCTGTTTTTT. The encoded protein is CASSFARANTGELFF.

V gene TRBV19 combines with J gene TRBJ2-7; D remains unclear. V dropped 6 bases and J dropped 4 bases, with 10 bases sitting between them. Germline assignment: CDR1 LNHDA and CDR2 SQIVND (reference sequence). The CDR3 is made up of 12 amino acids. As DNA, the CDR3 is TGTGCCAGTAGGGACGGATCGTACGAGCAGTACTTC. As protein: CASRDGSYEQYF.

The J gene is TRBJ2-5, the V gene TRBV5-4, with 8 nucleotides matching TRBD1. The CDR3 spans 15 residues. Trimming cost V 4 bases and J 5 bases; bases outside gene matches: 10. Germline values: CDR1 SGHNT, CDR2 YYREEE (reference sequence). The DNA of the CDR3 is TGTGCCAGCAGCCGCACGACAGGGGCGGAGGAGACCCAGTACTTC. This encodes CASSRTTGAEETQYF.

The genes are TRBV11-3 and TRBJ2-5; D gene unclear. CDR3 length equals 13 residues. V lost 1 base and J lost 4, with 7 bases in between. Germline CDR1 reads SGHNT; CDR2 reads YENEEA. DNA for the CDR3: TGTGCCAGCAGCTTAGTTTCGGGAGAGACCCAGTACTTC. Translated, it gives CASSLVSGETQYF. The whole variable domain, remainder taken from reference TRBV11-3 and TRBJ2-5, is EAGVVQSPRYKIIEKKQPVAFWCNPISGHNTLYWYLQNLGQGPELLIRYENEEAVDDSQLPKDRFSAERLKGVDSTLKIQPAELGDSAVYLCASSLVSGETQYFGPGTRLLVL.

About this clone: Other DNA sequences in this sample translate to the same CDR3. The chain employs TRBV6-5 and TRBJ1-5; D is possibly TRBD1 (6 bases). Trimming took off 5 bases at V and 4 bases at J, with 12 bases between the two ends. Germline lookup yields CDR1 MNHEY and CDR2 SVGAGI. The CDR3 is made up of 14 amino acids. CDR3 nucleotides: TGTGCCAGCAGTCCCGGACAGTTTAATCAGCCCCAGCATTTT. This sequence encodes CASSPGQFNQPQHF.

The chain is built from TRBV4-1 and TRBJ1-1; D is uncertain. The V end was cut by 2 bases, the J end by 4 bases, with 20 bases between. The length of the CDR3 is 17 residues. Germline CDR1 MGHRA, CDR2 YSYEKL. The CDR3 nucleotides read TGCGCCAGCAGCCAAAGGGCGGCAGCTCCCGTGCCCACTGAAGCTTTCTTT. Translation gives CASSQRAAAPVPTEAFF.

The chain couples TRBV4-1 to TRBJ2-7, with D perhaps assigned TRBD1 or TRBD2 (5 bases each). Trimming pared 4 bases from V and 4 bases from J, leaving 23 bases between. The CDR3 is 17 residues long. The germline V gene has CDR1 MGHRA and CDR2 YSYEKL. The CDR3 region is CASSLRAREDWGYEQYF. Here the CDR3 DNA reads TGCGCCAGCAGCCTTAGGGCTAGAGAGGATTGGGGGTACGAGCAGTACTTC.

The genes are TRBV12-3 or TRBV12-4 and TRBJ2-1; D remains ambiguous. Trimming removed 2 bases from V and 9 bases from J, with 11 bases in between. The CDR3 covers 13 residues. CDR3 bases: TGTGCCAGCAGTTTACAGGTTAAGGGTGAGCAGTTCTTC. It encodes CASSLQVKGEQFF.

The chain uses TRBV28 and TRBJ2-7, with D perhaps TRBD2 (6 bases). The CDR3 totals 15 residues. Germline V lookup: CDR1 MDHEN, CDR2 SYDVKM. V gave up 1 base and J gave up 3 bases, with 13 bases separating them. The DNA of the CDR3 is TGTGCCAGCAGTTTATACGGGACTCCTGTCTACGAGCAGTACTTC. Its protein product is CASSLYGTPVYEQYF.

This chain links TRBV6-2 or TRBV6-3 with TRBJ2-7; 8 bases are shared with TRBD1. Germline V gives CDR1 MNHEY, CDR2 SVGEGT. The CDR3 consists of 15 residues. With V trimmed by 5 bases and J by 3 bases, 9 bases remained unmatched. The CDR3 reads CASSKTGGSFYEQYF. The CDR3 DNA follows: TGTGCCAGCAGTAAAACAGGGGGATCCTTCTACGAGCAGTACTTC.

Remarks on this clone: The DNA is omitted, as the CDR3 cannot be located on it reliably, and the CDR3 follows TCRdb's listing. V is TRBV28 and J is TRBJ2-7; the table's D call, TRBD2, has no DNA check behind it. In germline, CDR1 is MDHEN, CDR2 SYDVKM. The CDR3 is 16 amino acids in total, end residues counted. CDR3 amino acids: CASSTSRGGALYEQYF.

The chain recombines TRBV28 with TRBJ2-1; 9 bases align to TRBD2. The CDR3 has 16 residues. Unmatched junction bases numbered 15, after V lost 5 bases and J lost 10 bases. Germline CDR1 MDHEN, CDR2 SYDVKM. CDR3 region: CASSLLAGVSNEEQFF. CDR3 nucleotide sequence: TGTGCCAGCAGTCTACTAGCGGGTGTGTCCAATGAAGAGCAGTTCTTC.

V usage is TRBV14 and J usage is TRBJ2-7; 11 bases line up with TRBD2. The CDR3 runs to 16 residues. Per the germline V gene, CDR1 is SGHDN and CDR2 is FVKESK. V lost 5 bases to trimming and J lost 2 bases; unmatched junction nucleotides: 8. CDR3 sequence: CASSRWGLAVPYEQYF. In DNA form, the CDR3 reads TGTGCCAGCAGCAGATGGGGACTAGCGGTGCCCTACGAGCAGTACTTC. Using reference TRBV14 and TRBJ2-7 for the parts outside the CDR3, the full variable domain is EAGVTQFPSHSVIEKGQTVTLRCDPISGHDNLYWYRRVMGKEIKFLLHFVKESKQDESGMPNNRFLAERTGGTYSTLKVQPAELEDSGVYFCASSRWGLAVPYEQYFGPGTRLTVT.

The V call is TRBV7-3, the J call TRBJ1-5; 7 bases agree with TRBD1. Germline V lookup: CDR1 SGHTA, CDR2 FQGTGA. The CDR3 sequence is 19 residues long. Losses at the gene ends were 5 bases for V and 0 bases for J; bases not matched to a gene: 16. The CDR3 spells CASSAPPGQKGDSNQPQHF. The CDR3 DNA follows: TGTGCCAGCAGCGCCCCGCCGGGACAGAAGGGGGATAGCAATCAGCCCCAGCATTTT. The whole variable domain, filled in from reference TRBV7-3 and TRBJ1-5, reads GAGVSQTPSNKVTEKGKYVELRCDPISGHTALYWYRQSLGQGPEFLIYFQGTGAADDSGLPNDRFFAVRPEGSVSTLKIQRTERGDSAVYLCASSAPPGQKGDSNQPQHFGDGTRLSIL.

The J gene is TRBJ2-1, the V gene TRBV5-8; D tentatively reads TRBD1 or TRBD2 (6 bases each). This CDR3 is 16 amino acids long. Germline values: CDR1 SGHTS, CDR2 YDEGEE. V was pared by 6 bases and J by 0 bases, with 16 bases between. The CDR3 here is CASMNHRGLSYNEQFF. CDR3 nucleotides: TGTGCCAGCATGAACCACCGGGGGCTCTCCTACAATGAGCAGTTCTTC.

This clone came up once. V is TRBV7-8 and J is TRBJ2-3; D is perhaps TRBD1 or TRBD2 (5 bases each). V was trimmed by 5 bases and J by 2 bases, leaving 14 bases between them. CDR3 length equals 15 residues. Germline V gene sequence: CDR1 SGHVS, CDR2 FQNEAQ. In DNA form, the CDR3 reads TGTGCCAGCAGCACCGAGGGACGAACCACAGATACGCAGTATTTT. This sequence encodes CASSTEGRTTDTQYF.

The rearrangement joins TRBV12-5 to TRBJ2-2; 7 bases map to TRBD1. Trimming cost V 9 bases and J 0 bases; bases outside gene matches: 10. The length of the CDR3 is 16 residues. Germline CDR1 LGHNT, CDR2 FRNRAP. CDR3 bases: TGTGCTAGCTCACAGGGGATGAACACGAACACCGGGGAGCTGTTTTTT. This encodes CASSQGMNTNTGELFF.